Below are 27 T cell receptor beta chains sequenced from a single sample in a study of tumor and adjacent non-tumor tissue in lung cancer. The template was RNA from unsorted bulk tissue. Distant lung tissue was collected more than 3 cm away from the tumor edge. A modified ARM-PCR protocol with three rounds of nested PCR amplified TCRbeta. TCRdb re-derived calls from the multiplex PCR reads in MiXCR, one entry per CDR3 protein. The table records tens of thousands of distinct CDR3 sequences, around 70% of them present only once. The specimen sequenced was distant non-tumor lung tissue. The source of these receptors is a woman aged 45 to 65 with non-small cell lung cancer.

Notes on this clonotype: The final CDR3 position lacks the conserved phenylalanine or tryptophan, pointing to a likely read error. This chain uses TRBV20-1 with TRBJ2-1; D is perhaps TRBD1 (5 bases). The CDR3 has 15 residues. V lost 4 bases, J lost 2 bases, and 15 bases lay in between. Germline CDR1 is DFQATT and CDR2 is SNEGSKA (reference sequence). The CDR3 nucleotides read TGCAGTGCTACCAGGGCAGGACCAACCTACAATGAGCAGTTCTTA. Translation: CSATRAGPTYNEQFL.

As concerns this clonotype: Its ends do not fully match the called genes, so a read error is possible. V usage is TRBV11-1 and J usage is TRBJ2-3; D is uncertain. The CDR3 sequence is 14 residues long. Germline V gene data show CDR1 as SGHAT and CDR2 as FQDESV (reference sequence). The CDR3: CASSISTRADTQYF. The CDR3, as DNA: TGTGCCAGCAGCATATCTACAAGGGCTGATACACAGTATTTT. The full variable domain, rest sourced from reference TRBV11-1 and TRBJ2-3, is EAEVAQSPRYKITEKSQAVAFWCDPISGHATLYWYRQILGQGPELLVQFQDESVVDDSQLPKDRFSAERLKGVDSTLKIQPAELGDSAMYLCASSISTRADTQYFGPGTRLTVL.

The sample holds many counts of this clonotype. CDR3 nucleotide sequence: TGCAGTGCTAGAGAGAGCCTGAGTGGAGAGACCCAGTACTTC. Protein: CSARESLSGETQYF. The J gene is TRBJ2-5, the V gene TRBV20-1; D unclear. Germline V gene lookup returns CDR1 DFQATT and CDR2 SNEGSKA (reference sequence). Trimming shortened V by 0 bases and J by 4 bases, and 12 bases separated the two germline ends. This CDR3 is built from 14 residues.

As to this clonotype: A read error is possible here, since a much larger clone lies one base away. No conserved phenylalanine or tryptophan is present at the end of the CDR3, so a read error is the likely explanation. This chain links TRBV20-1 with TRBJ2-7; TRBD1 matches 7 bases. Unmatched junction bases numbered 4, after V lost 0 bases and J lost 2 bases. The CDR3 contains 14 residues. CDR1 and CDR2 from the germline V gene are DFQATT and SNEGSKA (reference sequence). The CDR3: CSARDVGTAYEQYI. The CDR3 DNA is TGCAGTGCTAGAGATGTAGGGACAGCCTACGAGCAGTACATC.

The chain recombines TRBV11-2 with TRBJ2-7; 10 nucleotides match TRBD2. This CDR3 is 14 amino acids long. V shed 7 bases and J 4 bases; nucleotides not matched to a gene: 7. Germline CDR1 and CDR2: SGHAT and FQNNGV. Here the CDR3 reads CASNFLAGEYEQYF. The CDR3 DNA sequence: TGTGCCAGCAACTTTCTAGCGGGAGAGTACGAGCAGTACTTC. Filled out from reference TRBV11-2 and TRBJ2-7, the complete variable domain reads EAGVAQSPRYKIIEKRQSVAFWCNPISGHATLYWYQQILGQGPKLLIQFQNNGVVDDSQLPKDRFSAERLKGVDSTLKIQPAKLEDSAVYLCASNFLAGEYEQYFGPGTRLTVT.

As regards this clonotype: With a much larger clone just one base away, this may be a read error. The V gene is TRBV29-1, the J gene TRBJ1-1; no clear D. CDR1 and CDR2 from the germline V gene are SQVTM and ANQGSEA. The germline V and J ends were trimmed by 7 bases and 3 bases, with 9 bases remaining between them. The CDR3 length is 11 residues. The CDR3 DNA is TGCAGCGGGAAGGCGGACACTGAAGCTTTCTTT. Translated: CSGKADTEAFF.

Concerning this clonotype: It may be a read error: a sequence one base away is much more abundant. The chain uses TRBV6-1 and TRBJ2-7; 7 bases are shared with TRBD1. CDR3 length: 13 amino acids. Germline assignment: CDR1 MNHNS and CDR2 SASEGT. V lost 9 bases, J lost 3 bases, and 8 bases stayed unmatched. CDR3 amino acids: CARSPGTVYEQYF. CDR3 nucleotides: TGTGCCAGAAGTCCCGGGACAGTCTACGAGCAGTACTTC.

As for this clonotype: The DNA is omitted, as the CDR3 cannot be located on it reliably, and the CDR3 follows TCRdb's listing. The CDR3 sequence is CASSQVGAGNSPILF. The chain combines TRBV4-1 with TRBJ1-6; TRBD1 reflects the table's D call only, with no check against the DNA. The CDR3 region is 15 residues in length, termini included. CDR1 and CDR2 (germline): MGHRA, YSYEKL.

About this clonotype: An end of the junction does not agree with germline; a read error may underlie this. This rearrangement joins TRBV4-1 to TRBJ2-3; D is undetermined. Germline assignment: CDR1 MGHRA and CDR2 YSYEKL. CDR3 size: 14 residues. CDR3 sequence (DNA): TGCGACAGCAGCCTCCAATGTGCCACAGATACGCAGTATTTT. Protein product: CDSSLQCATDTQYF.

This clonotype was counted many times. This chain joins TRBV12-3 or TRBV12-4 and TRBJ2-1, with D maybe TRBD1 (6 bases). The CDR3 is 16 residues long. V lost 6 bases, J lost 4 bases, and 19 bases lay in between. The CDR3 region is CASSPVSGRGYNEQFF. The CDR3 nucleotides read TGTGCCAGCAGCCCTGTATCTGGAAGGGGGTACAATGAGCAGTTCTTC.

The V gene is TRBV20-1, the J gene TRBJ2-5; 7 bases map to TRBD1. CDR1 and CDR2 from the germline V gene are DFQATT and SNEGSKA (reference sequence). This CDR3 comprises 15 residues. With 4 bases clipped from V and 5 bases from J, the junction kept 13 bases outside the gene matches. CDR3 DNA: TGCAGTGCTATCCGAGACAGGGTCGGGCATGAGACCCAGTACTTC. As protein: CSAIRDRVGHETQYF.

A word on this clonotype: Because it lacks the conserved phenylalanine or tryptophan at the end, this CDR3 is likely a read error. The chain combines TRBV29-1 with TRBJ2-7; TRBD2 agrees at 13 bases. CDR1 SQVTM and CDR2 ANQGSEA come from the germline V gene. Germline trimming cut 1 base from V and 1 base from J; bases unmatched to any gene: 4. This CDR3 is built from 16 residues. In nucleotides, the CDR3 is TGCAGCGTTGAAGCGGGGGGACTAGCGGGATCCTACGAGCAGTACTTA. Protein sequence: CSVEAGGLAGSYEQYL.

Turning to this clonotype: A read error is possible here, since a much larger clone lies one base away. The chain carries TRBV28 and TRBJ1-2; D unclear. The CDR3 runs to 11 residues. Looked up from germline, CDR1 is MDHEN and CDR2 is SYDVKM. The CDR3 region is CGVGKRFDYTF. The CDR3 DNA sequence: TGTGGAGTCGGAAAGAGGTTCGACTACACCTTC.

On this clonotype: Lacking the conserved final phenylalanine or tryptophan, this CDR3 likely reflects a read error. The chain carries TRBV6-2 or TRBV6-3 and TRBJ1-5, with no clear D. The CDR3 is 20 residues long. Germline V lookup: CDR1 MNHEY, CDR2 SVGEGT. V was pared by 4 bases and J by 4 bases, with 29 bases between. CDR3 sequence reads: CASSFESVVYVGGLNQPQHS. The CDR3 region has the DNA TGTGCCAGCAGTTTCGAATCCGTGGTATATGTCGGCGGTCTTAATCAGCCCCAGCATTCT.

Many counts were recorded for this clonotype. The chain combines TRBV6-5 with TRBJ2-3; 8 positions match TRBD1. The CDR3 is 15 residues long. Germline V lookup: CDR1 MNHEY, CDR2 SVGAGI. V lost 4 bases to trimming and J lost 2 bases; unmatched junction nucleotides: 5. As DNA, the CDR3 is TGTGCCAGCAGTTCTGGACAGGGCTCCACAGATACGCAGTATTTT. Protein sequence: CASSSGQGSTDTQYF.

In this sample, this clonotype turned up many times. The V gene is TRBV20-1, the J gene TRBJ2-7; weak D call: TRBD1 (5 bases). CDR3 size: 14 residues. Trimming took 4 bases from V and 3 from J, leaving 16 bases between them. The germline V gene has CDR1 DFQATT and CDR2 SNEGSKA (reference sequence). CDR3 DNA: TGCAGTGCTAAACACGATTATCAGGGCTACGAGCAGTACTTC. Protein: CSAKHDYQGYEQYF.

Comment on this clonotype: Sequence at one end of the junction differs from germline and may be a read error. The CDR3 sequence is CASSLPGSTGITIYF. CDR3 DNA: TGTGCCAGCAGCCTTCCGGGGTCAACTGGAATCACCATATATTTT. V is TRBV4-2 and J is TRBJ1-3; D call uncertain. The germline gives CDR1 LGHNA, CDR2 YNFKEQ. The CDR3 is 15 amino acids.

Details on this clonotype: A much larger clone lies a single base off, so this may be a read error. CDR3 nucleotide sequence: TGTGCCATCAGGGGAACAGTGTTAGGGGGATCTGAAGCTTTCTTT. It codes for CAIRGTVLGGSEAFF. The chain is built from TRBV10-3 and TRBJ1-1; D perhaps matches TRBD1 (6 bases). Deletions cut 6 bases from V and 6 bases from J, with 20 bases between. The germline V gene encodes CDR1 ENHRY and CDR2 SYGVKD. This CDR3 spans 15 amino acids.

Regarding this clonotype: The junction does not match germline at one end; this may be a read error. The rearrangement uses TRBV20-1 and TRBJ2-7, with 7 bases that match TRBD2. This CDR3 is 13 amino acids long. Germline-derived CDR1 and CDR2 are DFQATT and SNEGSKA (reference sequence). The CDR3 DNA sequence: TGCAATGCTAGTGGGCGGGAGTACATCGAGCAGTATTTC. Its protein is CNASGREYIEQYF.

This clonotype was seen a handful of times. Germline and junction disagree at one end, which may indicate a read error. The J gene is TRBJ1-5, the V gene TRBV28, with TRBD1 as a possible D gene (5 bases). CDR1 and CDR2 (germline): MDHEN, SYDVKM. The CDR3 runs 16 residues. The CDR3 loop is CTSSLTSRVTNQPQHF. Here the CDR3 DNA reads TGTACCAGCAGTCTAACTAGCAGGGTTACGAATCAGCCCCAGCACTTT.

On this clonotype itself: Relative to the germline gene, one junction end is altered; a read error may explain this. The CDR3 reads CCARSSTRSSGELFF. The CDR3 nucleotides read TGCTGTGCTAGATCCTCGACACGGAGCAGCGGGGAGCTGTTTTTT. V is TRBV20-1 and J is TRBJ2-2; D unresolved. This CDR3 region has 15 residues. The germline V gene encodes CDR1 DFQATT and CDR2 SNEGSKA (reference sequence).

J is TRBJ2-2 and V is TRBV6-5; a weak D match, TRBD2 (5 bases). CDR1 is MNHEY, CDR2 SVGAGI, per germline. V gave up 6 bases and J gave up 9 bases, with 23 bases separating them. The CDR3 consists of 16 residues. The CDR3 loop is CASSISFPGRTRELFF. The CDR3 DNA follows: TGTGCCAGCAGCATCAGTTTTCCGGGGAGAACCCGGGAGCTGTTTTTT.

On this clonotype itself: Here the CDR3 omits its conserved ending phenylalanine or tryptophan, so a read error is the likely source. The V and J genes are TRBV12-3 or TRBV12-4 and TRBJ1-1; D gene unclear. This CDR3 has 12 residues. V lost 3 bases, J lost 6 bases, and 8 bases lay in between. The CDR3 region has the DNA TGTGCCAGCAGTTTTCTAGGCTCTGAAGCTTTCTAT. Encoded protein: CASSFLGSEAFY.

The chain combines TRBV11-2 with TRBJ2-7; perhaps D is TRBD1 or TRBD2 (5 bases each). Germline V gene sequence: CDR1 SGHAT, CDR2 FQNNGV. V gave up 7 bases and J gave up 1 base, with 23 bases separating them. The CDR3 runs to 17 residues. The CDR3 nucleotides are TGTGCCAGCAACTGGAAAGCCGGGACGGTTAGTTCCTACGAGCAGTACTTC. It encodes CASNWKAGTVSSYEQYF. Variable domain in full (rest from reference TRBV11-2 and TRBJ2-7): EAGVAQSPRYKIIEKRQSVAFWCNPISGHATLYWYQQILGQGPKLLIQFQNNGVVDDSQLPKDRFSAERLKGVDSTLKIQPAKLEDSAVYLCASNWKAGTVSSYEQYFGPGTRLTVT.

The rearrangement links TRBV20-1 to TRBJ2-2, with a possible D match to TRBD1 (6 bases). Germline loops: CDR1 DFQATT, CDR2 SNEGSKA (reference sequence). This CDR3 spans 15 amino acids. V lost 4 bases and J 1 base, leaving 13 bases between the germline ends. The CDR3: CSANRGNVNTGELFF. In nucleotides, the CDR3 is TGCAGTGCTAATAGGGGGAACGTGAACACCGGGGAGCTGTTTTTT.

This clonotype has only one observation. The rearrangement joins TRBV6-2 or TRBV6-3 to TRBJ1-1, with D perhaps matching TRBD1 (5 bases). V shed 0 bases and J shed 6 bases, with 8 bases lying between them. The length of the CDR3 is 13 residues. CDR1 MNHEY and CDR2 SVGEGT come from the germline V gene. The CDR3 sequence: CASSYSGGSEAFF. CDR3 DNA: TGTGCCAGCAGTTACTCGGGGGGGTCTGAAGCTTTCTTT.

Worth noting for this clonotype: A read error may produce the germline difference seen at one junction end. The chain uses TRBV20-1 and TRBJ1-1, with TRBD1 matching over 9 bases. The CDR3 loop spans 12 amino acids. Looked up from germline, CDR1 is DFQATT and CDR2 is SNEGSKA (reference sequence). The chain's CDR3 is CSAWTGVTEAFF. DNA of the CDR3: TGTAGTGCTTGGACAGGGGTCACTGAAGCTTTCTTT.